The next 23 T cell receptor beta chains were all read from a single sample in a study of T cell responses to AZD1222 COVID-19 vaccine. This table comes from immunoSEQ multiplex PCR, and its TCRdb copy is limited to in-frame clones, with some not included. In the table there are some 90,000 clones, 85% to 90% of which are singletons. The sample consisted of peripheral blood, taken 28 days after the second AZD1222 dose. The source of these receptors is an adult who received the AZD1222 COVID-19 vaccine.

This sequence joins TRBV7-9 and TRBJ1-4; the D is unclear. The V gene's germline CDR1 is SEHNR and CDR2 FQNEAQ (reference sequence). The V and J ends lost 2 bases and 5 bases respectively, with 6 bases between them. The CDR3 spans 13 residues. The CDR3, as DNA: TGTGCCAGCAGCTTAACCCTCAATGAAAAACTGTTTTTT. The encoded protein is CASSLTLNEKLFF.

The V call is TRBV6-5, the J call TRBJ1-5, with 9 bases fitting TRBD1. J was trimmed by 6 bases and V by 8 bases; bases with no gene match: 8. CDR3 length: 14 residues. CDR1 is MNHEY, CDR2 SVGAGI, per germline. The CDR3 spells CASRAGTGSQPQHF. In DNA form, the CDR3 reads TGTGCCAGCCGAGCCGGGACAGGGAGTCAGCCCCAGCATTTT.

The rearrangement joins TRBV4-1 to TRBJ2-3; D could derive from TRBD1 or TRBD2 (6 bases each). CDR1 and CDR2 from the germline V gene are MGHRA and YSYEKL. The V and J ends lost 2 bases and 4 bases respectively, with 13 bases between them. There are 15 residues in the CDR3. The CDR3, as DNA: TGCGCCAGCAGCCAATCGGGGGCCCCCCCAGATACGCAGTATTTT. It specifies CASSQSGAPPDTQYF.

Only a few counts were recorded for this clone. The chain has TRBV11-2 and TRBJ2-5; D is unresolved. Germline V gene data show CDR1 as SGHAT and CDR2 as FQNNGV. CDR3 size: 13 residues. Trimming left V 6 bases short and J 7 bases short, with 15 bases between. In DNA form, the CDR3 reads TGTGCCAGCAGTTGGACCCTCTACGGGACCCAGTACTTC. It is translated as CASSWTLYGTQYF.

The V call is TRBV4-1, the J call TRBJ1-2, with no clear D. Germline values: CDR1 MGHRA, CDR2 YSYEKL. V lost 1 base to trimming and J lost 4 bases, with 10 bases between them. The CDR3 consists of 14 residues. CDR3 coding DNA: TGCGCCAGCAGCCAAGGGGATTCACCCTATGGCTACACCTTC. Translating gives CASSQGDSPYGYTF.

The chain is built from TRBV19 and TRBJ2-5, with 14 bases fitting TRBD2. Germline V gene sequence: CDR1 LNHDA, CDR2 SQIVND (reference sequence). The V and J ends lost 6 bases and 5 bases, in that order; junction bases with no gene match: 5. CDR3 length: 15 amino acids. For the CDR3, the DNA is TGTGCCAGTAGAGGACTAGCGGGGGGAAGGGAGACCCAGTACTTC. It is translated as CASRGLAGGRETQYF.

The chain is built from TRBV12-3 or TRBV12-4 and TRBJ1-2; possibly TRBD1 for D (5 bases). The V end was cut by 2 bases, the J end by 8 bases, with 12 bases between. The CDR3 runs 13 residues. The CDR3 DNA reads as TGTGCCAGCAGTTTAATTGGGGCGGGAGGCTACACCTTC. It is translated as CASSLIGAGGYTF.

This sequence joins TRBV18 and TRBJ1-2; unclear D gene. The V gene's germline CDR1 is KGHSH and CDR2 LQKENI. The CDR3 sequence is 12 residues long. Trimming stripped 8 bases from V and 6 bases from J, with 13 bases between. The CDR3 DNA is TGTGCCAGCCTACTAGGGCCCGATGGCTACACCTTC. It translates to CASLLGPDGYTF.

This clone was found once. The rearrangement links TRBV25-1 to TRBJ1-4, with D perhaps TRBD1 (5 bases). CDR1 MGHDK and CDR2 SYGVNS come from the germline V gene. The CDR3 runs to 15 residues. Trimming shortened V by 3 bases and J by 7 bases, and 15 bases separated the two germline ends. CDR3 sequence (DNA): TGTGCCAGCAGTGATCCGGGGGTCCGCTCTGAAAAACTGTTTTTT. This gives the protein CASSDPGVRSEKLFF.

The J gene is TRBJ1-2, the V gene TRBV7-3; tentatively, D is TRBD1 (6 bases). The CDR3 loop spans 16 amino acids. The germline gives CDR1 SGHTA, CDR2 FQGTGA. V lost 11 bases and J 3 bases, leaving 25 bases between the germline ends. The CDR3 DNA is TGTGCCGGGGTTCCAGGGGCCTCGAGGAGTCACTATGGCTACACCTTC. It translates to CAGVPGASRSHYGYTF.

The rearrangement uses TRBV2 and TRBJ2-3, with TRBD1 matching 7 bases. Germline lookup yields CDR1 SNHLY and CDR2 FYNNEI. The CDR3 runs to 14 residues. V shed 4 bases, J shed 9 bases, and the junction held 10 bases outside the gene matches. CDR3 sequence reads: CASSGFDRASTQYF. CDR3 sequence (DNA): TGTGCCAGCAGTGGGTTCGACAGGGCCTCAACGCAGTATTTT.

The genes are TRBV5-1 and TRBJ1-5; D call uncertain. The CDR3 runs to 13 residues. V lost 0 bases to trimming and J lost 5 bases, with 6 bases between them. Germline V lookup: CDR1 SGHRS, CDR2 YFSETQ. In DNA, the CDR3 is TGCGCCAGCAGCTTGGACAGCGATCAGCCCCAGCATTTT. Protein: CASSLDSDQPQHF.

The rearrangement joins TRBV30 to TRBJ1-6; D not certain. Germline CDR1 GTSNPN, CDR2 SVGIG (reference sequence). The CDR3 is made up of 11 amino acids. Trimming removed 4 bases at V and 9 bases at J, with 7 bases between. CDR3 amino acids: CAWTLGSPLHF. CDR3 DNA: TGTGCCTGGACCCTAGGTTCACCCCTCCACTTT.

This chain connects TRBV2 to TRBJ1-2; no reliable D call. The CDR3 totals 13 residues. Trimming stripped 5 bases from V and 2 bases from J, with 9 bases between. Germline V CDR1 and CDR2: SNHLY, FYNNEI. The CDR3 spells CASSLQTNYGYTF. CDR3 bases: TGTGCCAGCAGTTTGCAGACAAACTATGGCTACACCTTC. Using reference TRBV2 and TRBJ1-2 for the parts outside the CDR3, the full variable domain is EPEVTQTPSHQVTQMGQEVILRCVPISNHLYFYWYRQILGQKVEFLVSFYNNEISEKSEIFDDQFSVERPDGSNFTLKIRSTKLEDSAMYFCASSLQTNYGYTFGSGTRLTVV.

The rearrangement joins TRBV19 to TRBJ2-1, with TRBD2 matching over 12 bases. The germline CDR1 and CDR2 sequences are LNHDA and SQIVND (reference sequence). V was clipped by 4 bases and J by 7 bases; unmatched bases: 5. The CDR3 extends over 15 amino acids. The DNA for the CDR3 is TGTGCCAGTAGTACTGGACTAGCGGGGAGGAATGAGCAGTTCTTC. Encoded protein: CASSTGLAGRNEQFF.

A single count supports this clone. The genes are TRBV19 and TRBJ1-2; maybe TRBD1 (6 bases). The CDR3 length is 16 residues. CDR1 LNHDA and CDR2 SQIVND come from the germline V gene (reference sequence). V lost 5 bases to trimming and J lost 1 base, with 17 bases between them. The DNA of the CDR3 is TGTGCCAGTAGTCCGAAGCTAGGCAGGGGTAACTATGGCTACACCTTC. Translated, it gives CASSPKLGRGNYGYTF.

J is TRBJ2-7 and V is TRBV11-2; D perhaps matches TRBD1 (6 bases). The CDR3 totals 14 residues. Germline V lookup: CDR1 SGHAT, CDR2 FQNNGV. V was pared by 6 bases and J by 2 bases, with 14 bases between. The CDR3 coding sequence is TGTGCCAGCAGAGCCCGGCGGACAGCCTACGAGCAGTACTTC. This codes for CASRARRTAYEQYF.

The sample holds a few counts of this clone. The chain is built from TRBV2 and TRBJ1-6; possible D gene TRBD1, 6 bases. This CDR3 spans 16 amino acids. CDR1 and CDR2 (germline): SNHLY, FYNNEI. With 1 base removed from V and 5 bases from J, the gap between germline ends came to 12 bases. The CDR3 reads CASSEVGGGHNSPLHF. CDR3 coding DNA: TGTGCCAGCAGTGAAGTAGGCGGGGGCCATAATTCACCCCTCCACTTT.

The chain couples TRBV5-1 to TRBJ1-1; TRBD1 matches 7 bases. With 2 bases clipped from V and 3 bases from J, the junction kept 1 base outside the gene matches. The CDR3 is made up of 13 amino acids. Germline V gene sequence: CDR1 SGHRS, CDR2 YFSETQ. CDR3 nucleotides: TGCGCCAGCAGCTTCCAGGGGGACACTGAAGCTTTCTTT. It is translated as CASSFQGDTEAFF.

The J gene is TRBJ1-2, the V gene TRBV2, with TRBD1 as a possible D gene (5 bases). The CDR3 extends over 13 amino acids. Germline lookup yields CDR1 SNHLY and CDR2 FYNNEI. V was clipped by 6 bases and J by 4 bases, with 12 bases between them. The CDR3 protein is CASRGEGFYGYTF. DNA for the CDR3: TGTGCCAGCAGGGGGGAGGGGTTCTATGGCTACACCTTC.

DNA of the CDR3: TGCGCCAGCAGCGAGGGGACAGGGTTTGGCTACACCTTC. This translates into CASSEGTGFGYTF. The V gene is TRBV5-1, the J gene TRBJ1-2; 9 bases are shared with TRBD1. V lost 4 bases and J lost 7; bases outside the gene matches: 5. CDR3 length: 13 residues. CDR1 and CDR2 from the germline V gene are SGHRS and YFSETQ.

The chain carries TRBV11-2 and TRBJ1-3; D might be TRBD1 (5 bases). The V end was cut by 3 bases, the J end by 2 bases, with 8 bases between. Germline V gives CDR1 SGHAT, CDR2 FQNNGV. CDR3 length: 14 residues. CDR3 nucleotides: TGTGCCAGCAGCTTGGGACTTACTGGAAACACCATATATTTT. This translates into CASSLGLTGNTIYF.

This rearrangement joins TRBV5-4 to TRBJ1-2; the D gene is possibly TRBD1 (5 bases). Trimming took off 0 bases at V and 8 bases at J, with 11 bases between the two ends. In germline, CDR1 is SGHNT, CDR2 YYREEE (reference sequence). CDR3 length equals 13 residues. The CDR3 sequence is CASSLAGQGGYTF. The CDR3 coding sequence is TGTGCCAGCAGCTTGGCCGGGCAGGGCGGCTACACCTTC.